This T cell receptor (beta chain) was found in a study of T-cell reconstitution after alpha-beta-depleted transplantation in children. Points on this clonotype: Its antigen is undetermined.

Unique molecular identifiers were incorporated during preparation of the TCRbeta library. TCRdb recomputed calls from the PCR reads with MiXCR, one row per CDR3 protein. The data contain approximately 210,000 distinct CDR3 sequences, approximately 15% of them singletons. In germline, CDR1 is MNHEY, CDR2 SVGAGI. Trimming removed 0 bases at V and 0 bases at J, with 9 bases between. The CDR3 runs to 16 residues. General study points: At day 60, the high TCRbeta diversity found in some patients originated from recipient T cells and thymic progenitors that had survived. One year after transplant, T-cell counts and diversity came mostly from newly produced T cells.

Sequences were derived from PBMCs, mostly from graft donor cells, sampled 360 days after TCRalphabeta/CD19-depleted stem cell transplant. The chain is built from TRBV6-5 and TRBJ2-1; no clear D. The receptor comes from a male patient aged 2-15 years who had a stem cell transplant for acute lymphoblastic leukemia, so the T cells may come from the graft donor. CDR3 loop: CASSYSRSSSYNEQFF. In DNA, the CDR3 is TGTGCCAGCAGTTACTCGAGGTCAAGCTCCTACAATGAGCAGTTCTTC.